The entry below describes one TCR beta chain. The authors' processing: Amplification from reference gene primers served as the basis for estimated nucleated cell counts. The data were produced by immunoSEQ multiplex PCR, yet TCRdb's version contains in-frame clones alone and is incomplete. D and trimming come from the DNA, and the V and J calls and clone size come from that table. The sample holds some 130,000 clones, 60% to 80% seen once. The data derive from a study of blood T cell repertoires in COVID-19. Turning to the study itself: Sources were T cells, B-cell-depleted T cells, or PBMCs; the material itself was cDNA or gDNA.

The clonotype comes from a woman in her 70s with acute or convalescent COVID-19. What was sequenced was peripheral blood.

CDR3: CASSLWTSRDGYTF. The CDR3 DNA reads as TGTGCCAGCAGCTTGTGGACATCGCGCGATGGCTACACCTTC. V gene TRBV28 combines with J gene TRBJ1-2; possibly TRBD1 for D (5 bases). The CDR3 is made up of 14 amino acids. CDR1 and CDR2 (germline): MDHEN, SYDVKM. V was pared by 6 bases and J by 6 bases, with 17 bases between.